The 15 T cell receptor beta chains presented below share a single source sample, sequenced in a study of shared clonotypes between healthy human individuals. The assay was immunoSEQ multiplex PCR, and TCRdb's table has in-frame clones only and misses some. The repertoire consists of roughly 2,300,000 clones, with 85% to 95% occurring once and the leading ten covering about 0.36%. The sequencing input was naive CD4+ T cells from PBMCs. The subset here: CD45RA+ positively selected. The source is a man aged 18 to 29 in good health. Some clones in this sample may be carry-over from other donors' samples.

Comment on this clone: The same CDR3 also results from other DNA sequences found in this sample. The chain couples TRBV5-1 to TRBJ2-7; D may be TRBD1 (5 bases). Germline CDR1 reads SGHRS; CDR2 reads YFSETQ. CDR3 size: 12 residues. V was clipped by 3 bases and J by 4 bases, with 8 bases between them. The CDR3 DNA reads TGCGCCAGCAGCTCGGACATTTACGAGCAGTACTTC. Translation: CASSSDIYEQYF.

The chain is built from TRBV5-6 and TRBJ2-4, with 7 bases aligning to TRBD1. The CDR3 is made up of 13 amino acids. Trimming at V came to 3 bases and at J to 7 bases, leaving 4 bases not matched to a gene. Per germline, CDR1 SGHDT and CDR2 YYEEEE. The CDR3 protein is CASSSDRSNIQYF. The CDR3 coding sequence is TGTGCCAGCAGCTCGGACAGGAGTAACATTCAGTACTTC.

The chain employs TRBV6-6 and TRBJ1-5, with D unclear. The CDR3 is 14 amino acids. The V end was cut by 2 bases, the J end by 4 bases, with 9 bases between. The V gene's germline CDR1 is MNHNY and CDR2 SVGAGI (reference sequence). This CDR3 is CASSYPAPNQPQHF. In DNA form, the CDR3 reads TGTGCCAGCAGTTACCCTGCTCCTAATCAGCCCCAGCATTTT.

The CDR3 DNA sequence: TGTGCCTGGACCGTGGGGACGTCTAATGAAAAACTGTTTTTT. Translated, it gives CAWTVGTSNEKLFF. The gene calls are TRBV30 and TRBJ1-4; maybe TRBD1 (5 bases). Trimming pared 4 bases from V and 3 bases from J, leaving 12 bases between. The germline V gene has CDR1 GTSNPN and CDR2 SVGIG (reference sequence). The CDR3 consists of 14 residues.

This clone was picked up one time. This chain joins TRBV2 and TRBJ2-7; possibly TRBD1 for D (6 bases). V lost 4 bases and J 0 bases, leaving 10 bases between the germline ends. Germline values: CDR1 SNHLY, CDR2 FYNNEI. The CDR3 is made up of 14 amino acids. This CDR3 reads CASSARGPSYEQYF. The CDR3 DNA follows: TGTGCCAGCAGTGCCAGGGGCCCCTCCTACGAGCAGTACTTC.

The CDR3 region is CASSPGGGLIGEAFF. As DNA, the CDR3 is TGTGCCAGCAGCCCCGGGGGAGGGTTAATTGGTGAAGCTTTCTTT. This chain links TRBV7-2 with TRBJ1-1, with D possibly TRBD1 on 5 matching bases. The ends were cut back, 5 bases at V and 7 bases at J, with 20 bases in the middle. This CDR3 has 15 residues. CDR1 is SGHTA, CDR2 FQGNSA, per germline.

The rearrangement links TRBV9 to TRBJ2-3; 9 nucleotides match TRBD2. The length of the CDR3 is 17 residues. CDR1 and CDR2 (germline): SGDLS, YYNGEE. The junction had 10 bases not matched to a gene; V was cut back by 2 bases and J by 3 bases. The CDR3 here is CASSVLAGVSATDTQYF. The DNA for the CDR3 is TGTGCCAGCAGCGTGTTAGCGGGAGTTTCGGCAACAGATACGCAGTATTTT. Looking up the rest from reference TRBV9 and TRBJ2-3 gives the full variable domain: DSGVTQTPKHLITATGQRVTLRCSPRSGDLSVYWYQQSLDQGLQFLIQYYNGEERAKGNILERFSAQQFPDLHSELNLSSLELGDSALYFCASSVLAGVSATDTQYFGPGTRLTVL.

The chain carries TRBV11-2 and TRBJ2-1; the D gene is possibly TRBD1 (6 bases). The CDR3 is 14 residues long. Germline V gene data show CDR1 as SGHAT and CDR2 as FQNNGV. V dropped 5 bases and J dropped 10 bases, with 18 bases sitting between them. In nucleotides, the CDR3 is TGTGCCAGCAGCACCTGGACAGCCTTGGGGGAGCAGTTCTTC. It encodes CASSTWTALGEQFF.

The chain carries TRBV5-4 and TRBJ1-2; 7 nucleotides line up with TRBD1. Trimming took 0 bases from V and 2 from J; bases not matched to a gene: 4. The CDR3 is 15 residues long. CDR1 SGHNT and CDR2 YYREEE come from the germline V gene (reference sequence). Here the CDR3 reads CASSLARGQNYGYTF. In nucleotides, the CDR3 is TGTGCCAGCAGCTTGGCCCGGGGACAGAACTATGGCTACACCTTC.

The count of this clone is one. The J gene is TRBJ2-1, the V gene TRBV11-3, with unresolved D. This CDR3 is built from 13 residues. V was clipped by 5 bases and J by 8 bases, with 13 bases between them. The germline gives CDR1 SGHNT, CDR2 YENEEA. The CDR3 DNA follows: TGTGCCAGCAGCCCAAGTAGCAAGGATGAGCAGTTCTTC. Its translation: CASSPSSKDEQFF.

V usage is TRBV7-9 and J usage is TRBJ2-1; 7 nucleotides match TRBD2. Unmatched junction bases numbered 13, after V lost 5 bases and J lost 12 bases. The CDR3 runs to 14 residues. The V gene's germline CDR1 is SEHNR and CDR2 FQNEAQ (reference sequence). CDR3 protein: CASSLEALGLVQFF. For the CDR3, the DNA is TGTGCCAGCAGCCTCGAGGCCCTTGGACTAGTGCAGTTCTTC. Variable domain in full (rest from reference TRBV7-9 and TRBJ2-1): DTGVSQNPRHKITKRGQNVTFRCDPISEHNRLYWYRQTLGQGPEFLTYFQNEAQLEKSRLLSDRFSAERPKGSFSTLEIQRTEQGDSAMYLCASSLEALGLVQFFGPGTRLTVL.

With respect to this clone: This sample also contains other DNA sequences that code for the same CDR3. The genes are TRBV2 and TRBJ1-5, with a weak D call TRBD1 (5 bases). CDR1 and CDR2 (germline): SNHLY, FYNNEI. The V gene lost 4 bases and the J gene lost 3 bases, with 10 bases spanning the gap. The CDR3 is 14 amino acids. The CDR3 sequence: CASSATVSNQPQHF. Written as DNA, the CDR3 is TGTGCCAGCAGTGCGACAGTCTCCAATCAGCCCCAGCATTTT.

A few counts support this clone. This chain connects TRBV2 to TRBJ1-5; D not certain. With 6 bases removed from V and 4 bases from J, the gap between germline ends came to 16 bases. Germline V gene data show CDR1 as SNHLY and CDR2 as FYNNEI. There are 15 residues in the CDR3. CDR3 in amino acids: CASRTGSRGNQPQHF. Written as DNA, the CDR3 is TGTGCCAGCAGAACCGGGTCCCGAGGGAATCAGCCCCAGCATTTT.

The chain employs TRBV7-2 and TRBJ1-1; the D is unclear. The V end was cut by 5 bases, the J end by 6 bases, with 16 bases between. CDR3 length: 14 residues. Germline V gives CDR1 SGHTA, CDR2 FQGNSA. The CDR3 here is CASSPGLGVAEAFF. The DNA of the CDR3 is TGTGCCAGCAGCCCAGGCCTCGGGGTGGCTGAAGCTTTCTTT.

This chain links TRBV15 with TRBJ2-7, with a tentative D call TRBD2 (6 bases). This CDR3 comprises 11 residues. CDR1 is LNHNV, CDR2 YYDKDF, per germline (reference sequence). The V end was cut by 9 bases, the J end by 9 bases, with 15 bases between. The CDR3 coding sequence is TGTGCCACAAAGCGGGTCCCTCGGCAGTACTTC. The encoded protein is CATKRVPRQYF.